This is a list of T cell receptor beta chains from one sample in a study of cytomegalovirus exposure and HLA in healthy donors. The repertoire was sequenced with immunoSEQ multiplex PCR; TCRdb's copy has only in-frame clones and lacks some. This table holds around 110,000 clones, approximately 82% found once. The sequenced material came from PBMCs. These receptors were collected from a man aged 25-40 years in good health and CMV-seropositive. Both conserved end residues are part of each CDR3. The order of the fields is D gene, J gene, V gene, CDR3 length, clone size, CDR3 protein, CDR3 DNA. A D gene is named only where the DNA matches it firmly. Clone size is not always given. Where it is, it says once, few, many or a class for expanded clones.

TRBD2 | TRBJ2-5 | TRBV11-3 | 17 | few | CASSPRLAGGPWETQYF | TGTGCCAGCAGCCCCCGACTAGCGGGGGGGCCTTGGGAGACCCAGTACTTC
TRBD1 | TRBJ2-1 | TRBV5-6 | 15 | once | CASSRQGNFYNEQFF | TGTGCCAGCAGCCGACAGGGCAACTTCTACAATGAGCAGTTCTTC
- | TRBJ1-2 | TRBV5-1 | 15 | few | CASSTHLQGNYGYTF | TGCGCCAGCAGCACCCACCTACAGGGTAACTATGGCTACACCTTC
TRBD1 | TRBJ2-5 | TRBV20-1 | 11 | - | CSSGTGETQYF | TGCAGTTCCGGGACAGGCGAGACCCAGTACTTC
- | TRBJ2-1 | TRBV7-9 | 17 | - | CASSSPPHISSYNEQFF | TGTGCCAGCAGCTCCCCCCCCCACATCAGCTCCTACAATGAGCAGTTCTTC
- | TRBJ2-3 | TRBV6-5 | 16 | - | CASSYHSGRGVDTQYF | TGTGCCAGCAGTTACCATAGCGGCCGTGGGGTAGATACGCAGTATTTT
TRBD2 | TRBJ2-1 | TRBV5-1 | 17 | - | CASSLQVGAGSYNEQFF | TGCGCCAGCAGCTTGCAAGTGGGAGCGGGGTCCTACAATGAGCAGTTCTTC
- | TRBJ1-1 | TRBV6-5 | 13 | - | CASRDGGIGEAFF | TGTGCCAGCAGAGACGGAGGGATCGGCGAAGCTTTCTTT
TRBD1 | TRBJ2-1 | TRBV15 | 15 | - | CATSRVKGARNEQFF | TGTGCCACCAGCAGAGTGAAGGGGGCTCGGAATGAGCAGTTCTTC
TRBD1 | TRBJ1-2 | TRBV2 | 15 | - | CASSIGTGGYYGYTF | TGTGCCAGCAGTATAGGGACAGGGGGCTATTATGGCTACACCTTC
- | TRBJ1-2 | TRBV5-6 | 14 | - | CASSLDGVLYGYTF | TGTGCCAGCAGCTTGGACGGGGTCCTCTATGGCTACACCTTC
TRBD2 | TRBJ2-1 | TRBV7-9 | 17 | few | CASSPRGGGRAWNEQFF | TGTGCCAGCAGCCCCAGGGGCGGCGGGAGGGCCTGGAATGAGCAGTTCTTC
- | TRBJ2-7 | TRBV19 | 15 | - | CASSITPPTGRVQYF | TGTGCCAGTAGTATAACCCCTCCGACAGGCCGAGTACAGTACTTC
- | TRBJ2-2 | TRBV16 | 14 | - | CASSTQRGNGELFF | TGTGCCAGCAGCACCCAACGAGGGAACGGGGAGCTGTTTTTT
- | TRBJ1-6 | TRBV21-1 | 21 | - | CASSVGRGQGETRSYNSPLHF | TGTGCCAGCAGCGTCGGTCGCGGTCAGGGGGAGACCCGCTCCTATAATTCACCCCTCCACTTT
- | TRBJ2-2 | TRBV11-1 | 15 | - | CASSPWTENTGELFF | TGTGCCAGCAGCCCGTGGACTGAGAACACCGGGGAGCTGTTTTTT
- | TRBJ1-2 | TRBV30 | 13 | - | CAWNRAGRRDYTF | TGTGCCTGGAATCGGGCAGGGCGAAGGGACTACACCTTC
TRBD1 | TRBJ2-1 | TRBV28 | 16 | - | CASSYAGTGFYNEQFF | TGTGCCAGCAGTTACGCTGGGACAGGGTTCTACAATGAGCAGTTCTTC
- | TRBJ2-5 | TRBV11-3 | 18 | - | CASSKTGTAYPEGETQYF | TGTGCCAGCAGCAAGACCGGGACGGCCTACCCGGAGGGAGAGACCCAGTACTTC
- | TRBJ2-7 | TRBV10-3 | 16 | - | CAISEWAGSSSYEQYF | TGTGCCATCAGTGAGTGGGCGGGGAGCTCCTCCTACGAGCAGTACTTC
TRBD1 | TRBJ2-3 | TRBV29-1 | 13 | - | CSVGGQYTDTQYF | TGCAGCGTTGGGGGACAGTACACAGATACGCAGTATTTT
- | TRBJ1-1 | TRBV6-4 | 15 | - | CASSARAGGGTEAFF | TGTGCCAGCAGTGCGCGGGCGGGGGGAGGCACTGAAGCTTTCTTT
TRBD1 | TRBJ2-7 | TRBV27 | 14 | - | CASSSQGAYRSTYF | TGTGCCAGCAGTTCCCAGGGGGCTTATAGGTCTACCTACTTC
- | TRBJ2-5 | TRBV11-3 | 13 | - | CASSLQGSETQYF | TGTGCCAGCAGCTTACAGGGGTCGGAGACCCAGTACTTC
- | TRBJ2-3 | TRBV6-1 | 13 | - | CASIALPGDTQYF | TGTGCCAGCATAGCCTTACCGGGTGATACGCAGTATTTT
- | TRBJ2-5 | TRBV12-2 | 15 | - | CASRLARAGAETQYF | TGTGCAAGTCGCTTAGCGCGAGCGGGGGCAGAGACCCAGTACTTC
- | TRBJ1-4 | TRBV30 | 14 | - | CAWRDRRGSEKLFF | TGTGCCTGGAGAGATCGGCGGGGTTCTGAAAAACTGTTTTTT
TRBD1 | TRBJ2-3 | TRBV6-6 | 15 | - | CASSYATGETDTQYF | TGTGCCAGCAGTTACGCGACAGGGGAAACAGATACGCAGTATTTT
- | TRBJ2-2 | TRBV7-8 | 13 | - | CASSSVLTGELLF | TGTGCCAGCAGCTCGGTCCTCACCGGGGAGCTGCTTTTT
- | TRBJ1-2 | TRBV4-1 | 14 | - | CASSQPRGLGGYTF | TGCGCCAGCAGCCAGCCAAGGGGGTTGGGAGGCTACACCTTC
TRBD2 | TRBJ2-5 | TRBV15 | 16 | - | CATSREVAGAGETQYF | TGTGCCACCAGCAGAGAGGTAGCGGGAGCCGGAGAGACCCAGTACTTC
- | TRBJ1-3 | TRBV15 | 16 | - | CATSRDRSSSGNTIYF | TGTGCCACCAGCAGAGATCGGTCCTCCTCTGGAAACACCATATATTTT
TRBD1 | TRBJ1-1 | TRBV19 | 14 | - | CASSKNRGMTEAFF | TGTGCCAGTAGTAAAAACAGGGGGATGACTGAAGCTTTCTTT
- | TRBJ1-3 | TRBV6-6 | 14 | - | CASSSFYSGNTIYF | TGTGCCAGCAGCTCGTTTTACTCTGGAAACACCATATATTTT
TRBD2 | TRBJ2-5 | TRBV29-1 | 13 | - | CSVAPSGGETQYF | TGCAGCGTTGCTCCTAGCGGGGGAGAGACCCAGTACTTC
TRBD1 | TRBJ2-5 | TRBV19 | 14 | - | CASSSGQFQETQYF | TGTGCCAGTAGTTCGGGACAGTTCCAAGAGACCCAGTACTTC
TRBD1 | TRBJ1-6 | TRBV2 | 14 | - | CASRGDRGQQPLHF | TGTGCCAGCAGGGGGGACAGGGGGCAGCAACCCCTCCACTTT